One sample yielded the 26 T cell receptor beta chains listed below, sequenced in a study of CD8 T cells in Susac syndrome. RNA, at about 0.5 to 1 ug, was reverse transcribed with random hexamers. A single record per CDR3 protein comes from TCRdb applying MiXCR to the immunoSEQ multiplex PCR reads. The sample holds 170,000 or so distinct CDR3 sequences, approximately 93% seen once. Sequencing input: CD4+ T cells from PBMCs. These receptors originate from a human donor with multiple sclerosis.

V usage is TRBV30 and J usage is TRBJ2-5, with D hard to call. Germline CDR1 GTSNPN, CDR2 SVGIG (reference sequence). With 0 bases removed from V and 5 bases from J, the gap between germline ends came to 13 bases. The CDR3 runs 14 residues. CDR3 bases: TGTGCCTGGAGTGTAGGGTCTGGCGGTGAGACCCAGTACTTC. Protein: CAWSVGSGGETQYF.

The rearrangement links TRBV11-2 to TRBJ2-3; D unclear. Trimming shortened V by 5 bases and J by 3 bases, and 6 bases separated the two germline ends. The germline gives CDR1 SGHAT, CDR2 FQNNGV. The CDR3 sequence is 12 residues long. The CDR3: CASSQTTDTQYF. In DNA form, the CDR3 reads TGTGCCAGCAGCCAAACGACAGATACGCAGTATTTT.

The rearrangement uses TRBV5-1 and TRBJ2-5; D uncertain. The V end was cut by 1 base, the J end by 3 bases, with 16 bases between. The CDR3 runs to 16 residues. Per germline, CDR1 SGHRS and CDR2 YFSETQ. CDR3 sequence reads: CASSLIVNSAKETQYF. The CDR3 DNA reads as TGCGCCAGCAGCTTGATTGTGAACAGCGCTAAAGAGACCCAGTACTTC.

The chain has TRBV27 and TRBJ2-2; D gene uncertain. The CDR3 covers 13 residues. Trimming cost V 5 bases and J 1 base, with 5 bases left between them. Germline CDR1 and CDR2: MNHEY and SMNVEV (reference sequence). The DNA for the CDR3 is TGTGCCAGCAGTACCCAGAACACCGGGGAGCTGTTTTTT. It yields the protein CASSTQNTGELFF.

In nucleotides, the CDR3 is TGTGCCAGCAGTTCTAGGGGGTCTGGGGCCAACGTCCTGACTTTC. This gives the protein CASSSRGSGANVLTF. This sequence joins TRBV28 and TRBJ2-6; TRBD1 is a possible D gene (6 bases). The CDR3 is 15 amino acids. V was clipped by 4 bases and J by 1 base, with 8 bases between them. CDR1 and CDR2 (germline): MDHEN, SYDVKM.

The chain links TRBV7-6 to TRBJ2-3; 9 bases line up with TRBD2. The trim removed 5 bases at V and 5 bases at J, leaving 8 bases unmatched. The CDR3 runs 15 residues. Germline assignment: CDR1 SGHVS and CDR2 FNYEAQ. Written as DNA, the CDR3 is TGTGCCAGCAGCCCAATAGCGGGAGTGCGAGATACGCAGTATTTT. Its protein product is CASSPIAGVRDTQYF.

The rearrangement uses TRBV15 and TRBJ2-2; 8 bases are shared with TRBD2. The V and J ends lost 0 bases and 5 bases, in that order; junction bases with no gene match: 2. CDR1 and CDR2 (germline): LNHNV, YYDKDF (reference sequence). This CDR3 region has 15 residues. CDR3 nucleotide sequence: TGTGCCACCAGCAGAGAAGCGGGGGCTACCGGGGAGCTGTTTTTT. As protein: CATSREAGATGELFF.

The V call is TRBV18, the J call TRBJ2-1; tentative D call: TRBD1 (5 bases). From germline, CDR1 is KGHSH and CDR2 LQKENI. Trimming took 5 bases from V and 1 from J, leaving 18 bases between them. The CDR3 has 17 residues. The CDR3 DNA follows: TGTGCCAGCTCAACGAGATCCAGGGCACCATCCTACAATGAGCAGTTCTTC. Translating it yields CASSTRSRAPSYNEQFF.

The rearrangement links TRBV7-6 to TRBJ1-2; possibly TRBD1 for D (5 bases). Trimming left V 3 bases short and J 7 bases short, with 24 bases between. The CDR3 runs 17 residues. Germline CDR1 and CDR2: SGHVS and FNYEAQ. The CDR3 here is CASSLERDGRDRAGYTF. CDR3 nucleotides: TGTGCCAGCAGCTTGGAGAGGGACGGACGGGACCGGGCTGGCTACACCTTC. Full variable domain (remainder filled in from reference TRBV7-6 and TRBJ1-2): GAGVSQSPRYKVTKRGQDVALRCDPISGHVSLYWYRQALGQGPEFLTYFNYEAQQDKSGLPNDRFSAERPEGSISTLTIQRTEQRDSAMYRCASSLERDGRDRAGYTFGSGTRLTVV.

DNA for the CDR3: TGCGCCAGCAGCTCCCTGACAGGGGACAATGAGCAGTTCTTC. It encodes CASSSLTGDNEQFF. V gene TRBV5-1 combines with J gene TRBJ2-1; 8 nucleotides match TRBD1. Germline V lookup: CDR1 SGHRS, CDR2 YFSETQ. There are 14 residues in the CDR3. The junction had 4 bases not matched to a gene; V was cut back by 3 bases and J by 5 bases.

V gene TRBV5-1 combines with J gene TRBJ2-7; no clear D. V lost 1 base to trimming and J lost 1 base, with 9 bases between them. Looked up from germline, CDR1 is SGHRS and CDR2 is YFSETQ. The CDR3 totals 14 residues. The CDR3 nucleotides are TGCGCCAGCAGCTTGCGGGCCTCTTCCTACGAGCAGTACTTC. It translates to CASSLRASSYEQYF.

The chain combines TRBV5-6 with TRBJ2-4; 9 bases agree with TRBD2. Germline V lookup: CDR1 SGHDT, CDR2 YYEEEE. The CDR3 has 16 amino acids. Trimming cost V 3 bases and J 9 bases; bases outside gene matches: 13. The CDR3 sequence: CASSSPWAGGKAIQYF. CDR3 sequence (DNA): TGTGCCAGCAGCTCCCCATGGGCGGGAGGGAAAGCCATTCAGTACTTC.

This rearrangement joins TRBV5-6 to TRBJ1-1, with D maybe TRBD1 (6 bases). The CDR3 is made up of 16 amino acids. V gave up 3 bases and J gave up 0 bases, with 15 bases separating them. CDR1 and CDR2 from the germline V gene are SGHDT and YYEEEE. This CDR3 reads CASSWGGRRLNTEAFF. For the CDR3, the DNA is TGTGCCAGCAGCTGGGGGGGCAGGCGTCTGAACACTGAAGCTTTCTTT.

This clonotype showed up just once. CDR3 DNA: TGTGCCTGGAGTACTACAACGACAGGGGCAGGAAAACTGTTTTTT. Residues: CAWSTTTTGAGKLFF. The chain couples TRBV30 to TRBJ1-4, with TRBD1 identical over 8 bases. The length of the CDR3 is 15 residues. Per germline, CDR1 GTSNPN and CDR2 SVGIG (reference sequence). V lost 2 bases, J lost 10 bases, and 12 bases stayed unmatched. The variable domain in full, completed from reference TRBV30 and TRBJ1-4, reads SQTIHQWPATLVQPVGSPLSLECTVEGTSNPNLYWYRQAAGRGLQLLFYSVGIGQISSEVPQNLSASRPQDRQFILSSKKLLLSDSGFYLCAWSTTTTGAGKLFFGSGTQLSVL.

The rearrangement links TRBV5-1 to TRBJ2-7, with D tentatively TRBD1 or TRBD2 (5 bases each). CDR3 size: 14 residues. The ends were cut back, 0 bases at V and 2 bases at J, with 9 bases in the middle. Germline V gene sequence: CDR1 SGHRS, CDR2 YFSETQ. CDR3 DNA: TGCGCCAGCAGCTTGGCGGGGCAGACCTACGAGCAGTACTTC. Translated, it gives CASSLAGQTYEQYF.

This clonotype was seen only a few times. V gene TRBV4-3 combines with J gene TRBJ2-1, with a tentative D call TRBD2 (5 bases). CDR3 length equals 16 residues. Trimming stripped 0 bases from V and 4 bases from J, with 13 bases between. Germline V gives CDR1 LGHNA, CDR2 YSLEER. CDR3: CASSQDQTTGYNEQFF. Here the CDR3 DNA reads TGCGCCAGCAGCCAAGATCAGACAACGGGGTACAATGAGCAGTTCTTC.

The chain employs TRBV5-4 and TRBJ2-1, with TRBD1 as a possible D gene (7 bases). Trimming took 5 bases from V and 7 from J, leaving 25 bases between them. Germline loops: CDR1 SGHNT, CDR2 YYREEE (reference sequence). This CDR3 has 17 amino acids. The CDR3 coding sequence is TGTGCCAGCAGTGACGCCACGAAGGGACAGCTAGCGAATGAGCAGTTCTTC. Translation gives CASSDATKGQLANEQFF.

The chain carries TRBV5-1 and TRBJ2-1; unclear D gene. CDR3 size: 16 residues. Germline CDR1 reads SGHRS; CDR2 reads YFSETQ. V lost 4 bases to trimming and J lost 0 bases, with 14 bases between them. The CDR3 loop reads CASSPAISSSYNEQFF. CDR3 coding DNA: TGCGCCAGCAGCCCGGCAATTTCCAGCTCCTACAATGAGCAGTTCTTC.

This rearrangement joins TRBV24-1 to TRBJ1-2, with 7 nucleotides matching TRBD1. Germline-derived CDR1 and CDR2 are KGHDR and SFDVKD. Unmatched junction bases numbered 5, after V lost 4 bases and J lost 4 bases. The length of the CDR3 is 14 residues. CDR3 nucleotides: TGTGCCACCAGTGACCACAGGGGCAGCTATGGCTACACCTTC. Translating gives CATSDHRGSYGYTF.

This chain uses TRBV18 with TRBJ2-4, with 7 nucleotides matching TRBD1. CDR3 length: 17 amino acids. V lost 1 base, J lost 1 base, and 7 bases stayed unmatched. Per the germline V gene, CDR1 is KGHSH and CDR2 is LQKENI. CDR3 coding DNA: TGTGCCAGCTCACCACTAGCAGGACAGGCCGCCAAAAACATTCAGTACTTC. Protein product: CASSPLAGQAAKNIQYF.

The CDR3: CASRSQLNTEAFF. In DNA, the CDR3 is TGTGCCAGTAGGTCACAATTGAACACTGAAGCTTTCTTT. This chain joins TRBV28 and TRBJ1-1; D gene uncertain. From germline, CDR1 is MDHEN and CDR2 SYDVKM. The CDR3 contains 13 residues. V was clipped by 9 bases and J by 0 bases, with 11 bases between them.

The V and J genes are TRBV5-6 and TRBJ2-5; no firm D call. Trimming took 4 bases from V and 4 from J, leaving 11 bases between them. The CDR3 consists of 13 residues. Germline CDR1 is SGHDT and CDR2 is YYEEEE. CDR3 in DNA: TGTGCCAGCAGCCCCCCATCGGGAGAGACCCAGTACTTC. Protein: CASSPPSGETQYF.

This clonotype has only one observation. V and J are TRBV6-5 and TRBJ1-5, with TRBD1 matching 7 bases. The J segment lost 6 bases and the V segment lost 6 bases, leaving 5 bases of the junction unmatched. This CDR3 is 13 amino acids long. From germline, CDR1 is MNHEY and CDR2 SVGAGI. The CDR3 sequence is CASRRDSSQPQHF. The CDR3 DNA reads TGTGCCAGCAGAAGGGACAGCTCTCAGCCCCAGCATTTT.

V and J are TRBV15 and TRBJ1-4; 7 bases match TRBD1. With V trimmed by 0 bases and J by 7 bases, 8 bases remained unmatched. This CDR3 has 16 residues. Germline assignment: CDR1 LNHNV and CDR2 YYDKDF (reference sequence). In DNA, the CDR3 is TGTGCCACCAGCAGAGATCCGTTACAGGGGTTTGAAAAACTGTTTTTT. It translates to CATSRDPLQGFEKLFF.

The chain is built from TRBV4-1 and TRBJ2-3; the D gene could be TRBD1 or TRBD2 (6 bases each). With 4 bases removed from V and 0 bases from J, the gap between germline ends came to 11 bases. The germline V gene encodes CDR1 MGHRA and CDR2 YSYEKL. The CDR3 covers 15 residues. In DNA form, the CDR3 reads TGCGCCAGCAGCCGAGAGGGGGGCAGCACAGATACGCAGTATTTT. Protein sequence: CASSREGGSTDTQYF.

The rearrangement joins TRBV28 to TRBJ1-6; D call uncertain. Per the germline V gene, CDR1 is MDHEN and CDR2 is SYDVKM. This CDR3 is built from 15 residues. Trimming removed 7 bases from V and 0 bases from J, with 10 bases in between. CDR3 in amino acids: CASNGLSSYNSPLHF. The CDR3 DNA is TGTGCCAGCAACGGCTTGAGCTCCTATAATTCACCCCTCCACTTT.